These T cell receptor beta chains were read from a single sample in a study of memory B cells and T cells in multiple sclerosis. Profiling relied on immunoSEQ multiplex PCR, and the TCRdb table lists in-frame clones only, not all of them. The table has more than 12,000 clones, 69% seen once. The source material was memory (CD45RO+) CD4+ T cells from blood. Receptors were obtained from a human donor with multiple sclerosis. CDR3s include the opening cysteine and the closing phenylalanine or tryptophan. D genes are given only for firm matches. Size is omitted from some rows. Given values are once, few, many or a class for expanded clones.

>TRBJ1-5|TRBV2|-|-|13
TGTGCCAGCAGTGCCGACATGAATCGGCCCCAGCATTTT
CASSADMNRPQHF
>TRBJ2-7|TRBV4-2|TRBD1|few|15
TGTGCCAGCAGCCGCGCGGACAGGGCGAAAAACGAGCAGTACTTC
CASSRADRAKNEQYF
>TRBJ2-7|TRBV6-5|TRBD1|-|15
TGTGCCAGCAGGTTAAGGGGGACAGAGACCTACGAGCAGTACTTC
CASRLRGTETYEQYF
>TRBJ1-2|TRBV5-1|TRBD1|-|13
TGCGCCAGCAGCTCACAGGGGACCAATGGCTACACCTTC
CASSSQGTNGYTF
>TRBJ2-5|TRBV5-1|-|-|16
TGCGCCAGCAGCTCGCCCAACAGGGGAGGCAGAGAGACCCAGTACTTC
CASSSPNRGGRETQYF
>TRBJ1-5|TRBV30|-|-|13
TGTGCCTGGAGCAGGCCGGGCAATCAGCCCCAGCATTTT
CAWSRPGNQPQHF
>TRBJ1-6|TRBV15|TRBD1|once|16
TGTGCCACCAGCAGAGATGATGGGACAGCTAGTCAGCCCCTCCACTTT
CATSRDDGTASQPLHF
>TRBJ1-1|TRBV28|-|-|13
TGTGCCAGCAGACCTGACAGGACCCCTGAAGCTTTCTTT
CASRPDRTPEAFF
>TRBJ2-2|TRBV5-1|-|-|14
TGCGCCAGCAGCTTGAACGCGGGCACCGGGGAGCTGTTTTTT
CASSLNAGTGELFF
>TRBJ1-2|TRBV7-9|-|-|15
TGTGCCAGCAGCTTAGCGAACGGGGTATTGTATAGCTACACCTTC
CASSLANGVLYSYTF
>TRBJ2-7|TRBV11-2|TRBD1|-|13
TGTGCCAGCAGCTTTACAGGGGCCCACGAGCAGTACTTC
CASSFTGAHEQYF
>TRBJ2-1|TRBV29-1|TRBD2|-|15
TGCAGCGTTTCCCGGACTAGCGGGAGTTTCAATGAGCAGTTCTTC
CSVSRTSGSFNEQFF
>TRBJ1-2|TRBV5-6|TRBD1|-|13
TGTGCCAGCAGCTTCGGGACAGGGGATGGCTACACCTTC
CASSFGTGDGYTF
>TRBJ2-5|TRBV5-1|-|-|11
TGCGCCAGCACAAGGGAGGAGACCCAGTACTTC
CASTREETQYF
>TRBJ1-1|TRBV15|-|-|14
TGTGCCACCAGGGCGGGACTAGGGAACACTGAAGCTTTCTTT
CATRAGLGNTEAFF
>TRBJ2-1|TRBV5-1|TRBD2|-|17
TGCGCCAGCAGCTGGAATGGGGGAGGGTCCTCCTACAATGAGCAGTTCTTC
CASSWNGGGSSYNEQFF
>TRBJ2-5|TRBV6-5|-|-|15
TGTGCCAGCAGTTATCTGTCCAGCCGGGTGGAGACCCAGTACTTC
CASSYLSSRVETQYF
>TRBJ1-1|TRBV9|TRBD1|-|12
TGTGCCAGCAGCCGACAGGGTTTTGAAGCTTTCTTT
CASSRQGFEAFF
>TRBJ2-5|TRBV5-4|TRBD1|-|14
TGTGCCAGCAGCCTCGCCAGGGGGCGGGAGACCCAGTACTTC
CASSLARGRETQYF
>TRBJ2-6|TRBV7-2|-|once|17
TGTGCCAGCAGCCCCCGTGGTCGGGGCTCTGGGGCCAACGTCCTGACTTTC
CASSPRGRGSGANVLTF
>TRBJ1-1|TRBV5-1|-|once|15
TGCGCCAGCAGCGAAGGACAGATTCTGAACACTGAAGCTTTCTTT
CASSEGQILNTEAFF
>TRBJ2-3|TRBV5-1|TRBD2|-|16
TGCGCCAGCAGCGCAGTTCCTAGCGGGGGACCAGATACGCAGTATTTT
CASSAVPSGGPDTQYF
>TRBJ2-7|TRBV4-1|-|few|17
TGCGCCAGCAGCCAACCGGACAGTAGCCATAATAACTACGAGCAGTACTTC
CASSQPDSSHNNYEQYF
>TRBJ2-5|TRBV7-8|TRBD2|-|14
TGTGCCAGCGGTGGGCTAGCGGGTGGGGAGACCCAGTACTTC
CASGGLAGGETQYF
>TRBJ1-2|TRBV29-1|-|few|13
TGCAGCGTCCCCAAAGGTAGCACAAATGGCTACACCTTC
CSVPKGSTNGYTF
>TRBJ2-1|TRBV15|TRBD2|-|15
TGTGCCACCAGCATCGGGACTAGTTCCTACAATGAGCAGTTCTTC
CATSIGTSSYNEQFF
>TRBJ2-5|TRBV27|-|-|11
TGTGCCAGCAGACAACAAGAGACCCAGTACTTC
CASRQQETQYF
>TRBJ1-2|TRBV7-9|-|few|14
TGTGCCAGCAGCTTAAGTTCAGGGAATTATGGCTACACCTTC
CASSLSSGNYGYTF
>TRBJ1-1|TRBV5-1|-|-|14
TGCGCCAGCAGCTTGTTGGGGCCGAACACTGAAGCTTTCTTT
CASSLLGPNTEAFF
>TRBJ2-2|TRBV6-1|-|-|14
TGTGCCAGCAGTGCTCGGGAGAACACCGGGGAGCTGTTTTTT
CASSARENTGELFF
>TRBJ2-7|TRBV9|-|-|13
TGTGCCAGCAGCCCCAGACAGGCTGGCGAGCAGTACTTC
CASSPRQAGEQYF
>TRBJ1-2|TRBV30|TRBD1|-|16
TGTGCCTGGAGTATAACTTCGTCACAGGGGACCTATGGCTACACCTTC
CAWSITSSQGTYGYTF